These 9 T cell receptor beta chains were all obtained from the same sample, sequenced in a study of shared clonotypes between healthy human individuals. This table comes from immunoSEQ multiplex PCR, and its TCRdb copy is limited to in-frame clones, with some not included. Here the sample spans some 1 million clones, 75% being singletons. The source material was memory CD4+ T cells sorted from blood. As to subset: CD45RA-negative fraction. The receptor set was obtained from a young man in good health.

CDR3 in amino acids: CASSFGPSNTEAFF. The CDR3 DNA is TGCGCCAGCAGCTTCGGACCATCGAACACTGAAGCTTTCTTT. The genes are TRBV5-1 and TRBJ1-1; D call uncertain. V shed 2 bases and J shed 1 base, with 9 bases lying between them. The germline CDR1 and CDR2 sequences are SGHRS and YFSETQ. The CDR3 extends over 14 amino acids.

V gene TRBV4-3 combines with J gene TRBJ2-3, with a possible D match to TRBD2 (5 bases). The germline V gene has CDR1 LGHNA and CDR2 YSLEER. This CDR3 spans 14 amino acids. V lost 1 base, J lost 6 bases, and 11 bases lay in between. CDR3 protein: CASSQGGLSDTQYF. The CDR3 bases are TGCGCCAGCAGCCAAGGAGGGCTGTCGGATACGCAGTATTTT.

The rearrangement joins TRBV19 to TRBJ2-2; a weak D match, TRBD2 (6 bases). The germline V and J ends were trimmed by 3 bases and 3 bases, with 11 bases remaining between them. This CDR3 has 15 residues. Per the germline V gene, CDR1 is LNHDA and CDR2 is SQIVND (reference sequence). For the CDR3, the DNA is TGTGCCAGTAGTATGATGACTAGAGACACCGGGGAGCTGTTTTTT. Its protein product is CASSMMTRDTGELFF.

The chain joins TRBV5-4 to TRBJ2-3; 13 bases map to TRBD2. This CDR3 spans 18 amino acids. Per germline, CDR1 SGHNT and CDR2 YYREEE (reference sequence). The J segment lost 3 bases and the V segment lost 0 bases, leaving 7 bases of the junction unmatched. CDR3: CASSLGGLAGAATDTQYF. The CDR3 DNA follows: TGTGCCAGCAGCTTGGGAGGACTAGCGGGAGCGGCGACAGATACGCAGTATTTT.

The J gene is TRBJ2-2, the V gene TRBV27; TRBD1 aligns across 9 bases. This CDR3 has 15 amino acids. Germline loops: CDR1 MNHEY, CDR2 SMNVEV (reference sequence). J lost 4 bases, V lost 7 bases, and 7 bases had no gene match. The DNA for the CDR3 is TGTGCCAGCACCCGATTACAGGGGGCCACCGGGGAGCTGTTTTTT. The encoded protein is CASTRLQGATGELFF.

The V and J genes are TRBV7-9 and TRBJ2-5; weak D call: TRBD2 (6 bases). CDR1 is SEHNR and CDR2 is FQNEAQ in the germline V gene (reference sequence). The CDR3 contains 15 residues. V was clipped by 1 base and J by 5 bases, with 14 bases between them. The CDR3 here is CASSLVGSRGETQYF. For the CDR3, the DNA is TGTGCCAGCAGCTTAGTTGGCAGCCGGGGGGAGACCCAGTACTTC.

The sample holds one count of this clone. The gene calls are TRBV7-6 and TRBJ2-5, with 8 positions matching TRBD2. The CDR3 extends over 15 amino acids. J was trimmed by 4 bases and V by 5 bases; bases with no gene match: 9. CDR1 is SGHVS and CDR2 is FNYEAQ in the germline V gene. DNA of the CDR3: TGTGCCAGCAGCACTGCCGGACTAGCTCCAGAGACCCAGTACTTC. As protein: CASSTAGLAPETQYF.

The rearrangement joins TRBV7-9 to TRBJ2-7; 8 bases align to TRBD1. The length of the CDR3 is 14 residues. Germline values: CDR1 SEHNR, CDR2 FQNEAQ (reference sequence). Unmatched junction bases numbered 5, after V lost 5 bases and J lost 2 bases. The CDR3 nucleotides are TGTGCCAGCAGCCCGCGGACAGGGCCCTACGAGCAGTACTTC. This translates into CASSPRTGPYEQYF.

This clone showed up just a few times. The CDR3 sequence: CASSPQRQVTEAFF. For the CDR3, the DNA is TGTGCCAGCTCACCCCAAAGACAGGTTACAGAAGCTTTCTTT. V and J are TRBV18 and TRBJ1-1, with a tentative D call TRBD1 (6 bases). The CDR3 length is 14 residues. Deletions cut 3 bases from V and 8 bases from J, with 16 bases between. Germline CDR1 and CDR2: KGHSH and LQKENI.